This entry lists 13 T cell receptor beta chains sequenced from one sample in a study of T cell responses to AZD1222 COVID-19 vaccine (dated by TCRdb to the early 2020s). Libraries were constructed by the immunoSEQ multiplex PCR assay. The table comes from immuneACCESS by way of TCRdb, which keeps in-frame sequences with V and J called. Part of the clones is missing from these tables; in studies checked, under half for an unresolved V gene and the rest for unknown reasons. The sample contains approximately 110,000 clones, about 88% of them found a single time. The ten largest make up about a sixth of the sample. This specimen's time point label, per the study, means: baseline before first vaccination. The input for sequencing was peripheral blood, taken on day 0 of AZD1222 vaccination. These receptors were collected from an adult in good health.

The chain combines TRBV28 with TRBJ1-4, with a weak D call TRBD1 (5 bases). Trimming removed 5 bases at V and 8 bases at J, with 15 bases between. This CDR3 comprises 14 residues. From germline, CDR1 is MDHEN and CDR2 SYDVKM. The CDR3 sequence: CASSPPRQTEKLFF. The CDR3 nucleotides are TGTGCCAGCAGTCCACCCAGACAGACCGAAAAACTGTTTTTT. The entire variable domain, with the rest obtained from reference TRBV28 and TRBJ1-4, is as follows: DVKVTQSSRYLVKRTGEKVFLECVQDMDHENMFWYRQDPGLGLRLIYFSYDVKMKEKGDIPEGYSVSREKKERFSLILESASTNQTSMYLCASSPPRQTEKLFFGSGTQLSVL.

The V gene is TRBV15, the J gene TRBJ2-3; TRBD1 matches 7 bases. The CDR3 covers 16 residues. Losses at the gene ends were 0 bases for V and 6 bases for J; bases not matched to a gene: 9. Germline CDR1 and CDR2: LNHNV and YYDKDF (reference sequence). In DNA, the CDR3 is TGTGCCACCAGCAGAGAGAGGGCAGGGGGAGCGGATACGCAGTATTTT. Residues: CATSRERAGGADTQYF. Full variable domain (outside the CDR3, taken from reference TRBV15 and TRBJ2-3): DAMVIQNPRYQVTQFGKPVTLSCSQTLNHNVMYWYQQKSSQAPKLLFHYYDKDFNNEADTPDNFQSRRPNTSFCFLDIRSPGLGDTAMYLCATSRERAGGADTQYFGPGTRLTVL.

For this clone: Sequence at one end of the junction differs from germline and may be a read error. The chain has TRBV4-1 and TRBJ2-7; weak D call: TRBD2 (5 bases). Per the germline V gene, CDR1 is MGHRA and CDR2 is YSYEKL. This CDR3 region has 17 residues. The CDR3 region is CASRQALVAGEIYEQYF. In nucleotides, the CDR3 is TGCGCCAGCAGGCAAGCCTTAGTCGCCGGGGAGATCTACGAGCAGTACTTC.

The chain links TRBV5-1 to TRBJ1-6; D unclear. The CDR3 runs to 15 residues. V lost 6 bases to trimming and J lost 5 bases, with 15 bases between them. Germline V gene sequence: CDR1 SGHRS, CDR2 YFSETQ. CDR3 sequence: CASTHTGPDNSPLHF. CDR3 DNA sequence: TGCGCCAGCACCCATACCGGCCCTGATAATTCACCCCTCCACTTT.

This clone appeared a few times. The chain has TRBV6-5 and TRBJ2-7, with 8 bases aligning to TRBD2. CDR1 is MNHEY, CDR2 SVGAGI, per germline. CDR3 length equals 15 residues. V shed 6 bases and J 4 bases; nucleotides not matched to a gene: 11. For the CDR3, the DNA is TGTGCCAGCAGAGCCAGCGGGAGCAGGGGTTACGAGCAGTACGTC. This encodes CASRASGSRGYEQYV.

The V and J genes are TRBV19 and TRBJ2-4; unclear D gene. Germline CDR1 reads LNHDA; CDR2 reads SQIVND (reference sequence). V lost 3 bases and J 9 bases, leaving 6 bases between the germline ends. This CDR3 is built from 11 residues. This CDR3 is CASSMLSIQYF. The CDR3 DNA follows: TGTGCCAGTAGTATGTTGAGCATTCAGTACTTC.

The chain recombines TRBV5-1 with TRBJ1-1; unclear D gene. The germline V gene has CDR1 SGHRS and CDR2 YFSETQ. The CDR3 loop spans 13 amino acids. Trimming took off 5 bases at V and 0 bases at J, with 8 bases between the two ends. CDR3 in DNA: TGCGCCAGCAGTGGACTGATGAACACTGAAGCTTTCTTT. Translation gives CASSGLMNTEAFF.

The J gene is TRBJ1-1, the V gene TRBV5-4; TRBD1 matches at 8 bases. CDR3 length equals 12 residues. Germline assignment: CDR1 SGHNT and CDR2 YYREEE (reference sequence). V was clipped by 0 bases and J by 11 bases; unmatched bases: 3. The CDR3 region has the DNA TGTGCCAGCAGCTTGGCAGGGGGCGCGGCTTTCTTT. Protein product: CASSLAGGAAFF.

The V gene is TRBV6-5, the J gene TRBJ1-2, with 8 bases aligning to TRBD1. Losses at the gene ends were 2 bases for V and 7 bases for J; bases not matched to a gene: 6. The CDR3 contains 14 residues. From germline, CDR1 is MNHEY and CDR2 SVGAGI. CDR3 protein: CASSYVQGAVGYTF. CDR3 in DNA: TGTGCCAGCAGTTACGTTCAGGGGGCGGTTGGCTACACCTTC.

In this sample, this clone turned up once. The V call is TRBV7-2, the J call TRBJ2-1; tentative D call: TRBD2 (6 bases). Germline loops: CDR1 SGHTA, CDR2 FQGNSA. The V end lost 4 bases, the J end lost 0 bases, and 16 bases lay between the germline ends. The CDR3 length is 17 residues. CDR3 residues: CASSSGSGLSSYNEQFF. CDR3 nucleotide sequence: TGTGCCAGCAGCTCAGGTTCGGGACTCAGCTCCTACAATGAGCAGTTCTTC.

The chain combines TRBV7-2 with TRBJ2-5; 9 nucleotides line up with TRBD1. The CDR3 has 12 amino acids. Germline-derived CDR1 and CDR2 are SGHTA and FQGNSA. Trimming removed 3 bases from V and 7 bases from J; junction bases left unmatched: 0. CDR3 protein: CASSLDRGTQYF. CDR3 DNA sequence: TGTGCCAGCAGCTTGGACAGGGGGACCCAGTACTTC.

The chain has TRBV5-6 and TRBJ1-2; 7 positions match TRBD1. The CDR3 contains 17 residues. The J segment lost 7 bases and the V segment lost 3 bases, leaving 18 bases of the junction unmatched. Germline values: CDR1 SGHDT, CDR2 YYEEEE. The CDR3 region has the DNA TGTGCCAGCAGCTCTATAAAACAGGGGCCGGGCTTAGGTGGCTACACCTTC. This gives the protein CASSSIKQGPGLGGYTF.

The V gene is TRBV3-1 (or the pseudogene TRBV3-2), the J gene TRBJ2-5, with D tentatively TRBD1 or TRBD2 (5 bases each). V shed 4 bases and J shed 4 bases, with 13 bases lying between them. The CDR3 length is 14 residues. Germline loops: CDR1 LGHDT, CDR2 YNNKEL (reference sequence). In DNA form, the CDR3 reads TGTGCCAGCAGCCGACGGGGACGTGGAGAGACCCAGTACTTC. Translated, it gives CASSRRGRGETQYF.